Following are 17 T cell receptor beta chains from one sample sequenced in a study of regulatory T cells in long-lasting Graves disease. Time point meaning: persistent/refractory GD, antithyroid drugs over 5 years with positive TRAb. PBMC-derived RNA was used for the TCR library. Sequencing libraries for TCR beta were prepared with iRepertoire HTBI primers and Arm-PCR of CDR3 regions. TCRdb itself ran the multiplex PCR reads through MiXCR, one entry per CDR3 protein. This table holds 500,000 to 700,000 distinct CDR3 sequences, about 32% found once. The specimen comprised peripheral blood mononuclear cells (PBMCs), sampled when the disease was refractory, from a patient treated with antithyroid drugs. These receptors were taken from a female donor with Graves disease.

This clonotype showed up many times. The chain joins TRBV28 to TRBJ1-2; 7 positions match TRBD1. CDR1 and CDR2 from the germline V gene are MDHEN and SYDVKM. The CDR3 is 15 residues long. V shed 2 bases and J 1 base; nucleotides not matched to a gene: 4. The CDR3 spells CASSLEAGGNYGYTF. The CDR3 nucleotides are TGTGCCAGCAGTTTAGAGGCAGGGGGTAACTATGGCTACACCTTC.

This clonotype was seen a handful of times. The chain employs TRBV14 and TRBJ2-1, with D possibly TRBD2 on 5 matching bases. The CDR3 runs 12 residues. V gave up 5 bases and J gave up 9 bases, with 11 bases separating them. Germline CDR1 and CDR2: SGHDN and FVKESK. CDR3 sequence (DNA): TGTGCCAGCAGCTCACTGGGGAGTGAGCAGTTCTTC. Residues: CASSSLGSEQFF.

This clonotype was seen only a few times. The chain combines TRBV30 with TRBJ1-2; no reliable D call. Trimming pared 0 bases from V and 6 bases from J, leaving 8 bases between. The germline V gene encodes CDR1 GTSNPN and CDR2 SVGIG (reference sequence). The CDR3 is made up of 12 amino acids. The CDR3 is CAWSVRQNGYTF. CDR3 sequence (DNA): TGTGCCTGGAGTGTACGGCAGAATGGCTACACCTTC.

The chain is built from TRBV11-3 and TRBJ2-2; the D gene could be TRBD1 or TRBD2 (5 bases each). The V end was cut by 1 base, the J end by 4 bases, with 10 bases between. The germline V gene encodes CDR1 SGHNT and CDR2 YENEEA. The CDR3 runs to 15 residues. The CDR3 protein is CASSLVLGGTGELFF. CDR3 sequence (DNA): TGTGCCAGCAGCTTAGTCCTTGGGGGCACCGGGGAGCTGTTTTTT.

This chain links TRBV2 with TRBJ2-1; D is ambiguous. Germline CDR1 is SNHLY and CDR2 is FYNNEI. The CDR3 runs 11 residues. Between the trimmed V and J ends, which lost 6 bases and 7 bases, there was a span of 7 bases. Written as DNA, the CDR3 is TGTGCCAGCAGCCCAAGGAATGAGCAGTTCTTC. As protein: CASSPRNEQFF.

Ten or more counts support this clonotype. This rearrangement joins TRBV12-3 or TRBV12-4 to TRBJ1-5; the D gene is possibly TRBD1 (6 bases). V lost 2 bases and J lost 7, with 15 bases in between. This CDR3 has 15 amino acids. DNA of the CDR3: TGTGCCAGCAGTTTATCGGGGGGCGAGAGCCAGCCCCAGCATTTT. Protein sequence: CASSLSGGESQPQHF.

The rearrangement links TRBV19 to TRBJ1-5; 10 bases align to TRBD1. This CDR3 region has 14 residues. Germline V gives CDR1 LNHDA, CDR2 SQIVND (reference sequence). J lost 6 bases, V lost 6 bases, and 5 bases had no gene match. The CDR3 DNA reads as TGTGCCAGTAGAAGACAGGGGGCTAGTCAGCCCCAGCATTTT. Its protein is CASRRQGASQPQHF.

The V call is TRBV28, the J call TRBJ1-1, with TRBD1 identical over 9 bases. The V gene end was trimmed by 8 bases and the J gene end by 6 bases; junction bases not matched to a gene: 13. The CDR3 consists of 15 residues. Germline V gene sequence: CDR1 MDHEN, CDR2 SYDVKM. The CDR3 loop reads CASSSVNTGGSEAFF. CDR3 nucleotide sequence: TGTGCCAGCTCATCAGTAAACACAGGGGGCTCTGAAGCTTTCTTT.

V usage is TRBV5-1 and J usage is TRBJ1-1; no clear D gene. The germline V gene has CDR1 SGHRS and CDR2 YFSETQ. CDR3 length: 12 residues. The ends were cut back, 7 bases at V and 0 bases at J, with 7 bases in the middle. CDR3 amino acids: CASRHLNTEAFF. In nucleotides, the CDR3 is TGCGCCAGCCGGCATTTGAACACTGAAGCTTTCTTT.

This clonotype has just a few counts. V is TRBV6-1 and J is TRBJ1-5; tentative D call: TRBD1 (5 bases). The V and J ends lost 10 bases and 2 bases respectively, with 15 bases between them. Looked up from germline, CDR1 is MNHNS and CDR2 is SASEGT. The CDR3 runs 14 residues. The CDR3 sequence: CATGRGDGNQPQHF. Written as DNA, the CDR3 is TGTGCCACTGGGAGGGGTGATGGCAATCAGCCCCAGCATTTT.

This clonotype came up a few times. The genes are TRBV28 and TRBJ2-7; a weak D match, TRBD1 (5 bases). The CDR3 runs to 14 residues. Germline lookup yields CDR1 MDHEN and CDR2 SYDVKM. The ends were cut back, 6 bases at V and 3 bases at J, with 15 bases in the middle. As DNA, the CDR3 is TGTGCCAGCAGCGCCCAGGGTGGTGGCTACGAGCAGTACTTC. This encodes CASSAQGGGYEQYF.

This clonotype was counted between two and nine times. The genes are TRBV3-1 and TRBJ1-2; the D gene is possibly TRBD1 (5 bases). This CDR3 is 14 amino acids long. The V end lost 2 bases, the J end lost 10 bases, and 17 bases lay between the germline ends. Germline CDR1 LGHDT, CDR2 YNNKEL (reference sequence). The CDR3 nucleotides read TGTGCCAGCAGCCAAAATCTGCAGGGTATCGACTACACCTTC. Protein product: CASSQNLQGIDYTF. The complete variable domain, with remaining parts taken from reference TRBV3-1 and TRBJ1-2, reads DTAVSQTPKYLVTQMGNDKSIKCEQNLGHDTMYWYKQDSKKFLKIMFSYNNKELIINETVPNRFSPKSPDKAHLNLHINSLELGDSAVYFCASSQNLQGIDYTFGSGTRLTVV.

This clonotype was observed many times. This rearrangement joins TRBV2 to TRBJ2-5, with TRBD1 matching 7 bases. V shed 6 bases and J 1 base; nucleotides not matched to a gene: 11. The germline CDR1 and CDR2 sequences are SNHLY and FYNNEI. This CDR3 has 16 residues. The CDR3 coding sequence is TGTGCCAGCAGCGGCCAGGGGGTCGGCGGCCAAGAGACCCAGTACTTC. This encodes CASSGQGVGGQETQYF.

The chain combines TRBV18 with TRBJ2-5, with D possibly matching TRBD2 (6 bases). Germline CDR1 is KGHSH and CDR2 is LQKENI. V shed 2 bases and J shed 5 bases, with 15 bases lying between them. The CDR3 consists of 15 residues. The CDR3 region is CASSPTGVGSETQYF. The CDR3 coding sequence is TGTGCCAGCTCACCAACGGGAGTAGGATCGGAGACCCAGTACTTC.

The V and J genes are TRBV6-1 and TRBJ2-1; the match to TRBD2 covers 13 bases. After removal of 6 bases from V and 8 bases from J, the junction contained 7 bases not matched to a gene. The V gene's germline CDR1 is MNHNS and CDR2 SASEGT. The CDR3 extends over 15 amino acids. The CDR3, as DNA: TGTGCCAGCAGCCGAGGACTAGCGGGAGTTTATGAGCAGTTCTTC. It yields the protein CASSRGLAGVYEQFF.

The genes are TRBV7-9 and TRBJ1-2; D call uncertain. CDR3 size: 16 residues. Germline assignment: CDR1 SEHNR and CDR2 FQNEAQ (reference sequence). V was cut by 5 bases and J by 0 bases, with 16 bases left in between. The CDR3 DNA sequence: TGTGCCAGCAGCGTACCCATCCGGACCTCTAACTATGGCTACACCTTC. Translating gives CASSVPIRTSNYGYTF.

This clonotype was counted only a few times. V gene TRBV28 combines with J gene TRBJ1-5, with 7 bases fitting TRBD1. V was pared by 5 bases and J by 6 bases, with 13 bases of the junction left unmatched. Germline V gene lookup returns CDR1 MDHEN and CDR2 SYDVKM. CDR3 length equals 16 residues. CDR3: CASSPRGRGQAQPQHF. The CDR3 coding sequence is TGTGCCAGCAGTCCCCGGGGGAGGGGGCAGGCTCAGCCCCAGCATTTT.